The entry that follows covers one T cell receptor (beta chain) sequence. This specimen belongs to a study of T-cell memory formation after mild COVID-19. The germline CDR1 and CDR2 sequences are MGHRA and YSYEKL. This CDR3 is 17 amino acids long. The V end was cut by 4 bases, the J end by 4 bases, with 21 bases between. TCRdb re-analysed the 5' RACE reads in MiXCR, keeping a single row per CDR3 protein. The sample yields around 340,000 distinct CDR3 sequences, approximately 15% seen once. The clonotype comes from a man in his late teens or twenties who had mild COVID-19 (a few samples of this study predate the infection). Cell type and time point are not known. The sample comprised PBMCs or a T cell subset sorted from them (not recorded which). The chain employs TRBV4-1 and TRBJ2-3; D remains unclear. CDR3 sequence reads: CASSPGRGGERADTQYF. Written as DNA, the CDR3 is TGCGCCAGCAGCCCCGGAAGAGGTGGGGAAAGGGCAGATACGCAGTATTTT.